The 17 T cell receptor beta chains below come from one sample, sequenced in a study of cytomegalovirus exposure and HLA in healthy donors (dated by TCRdb to 2016 to 2017). The receptor library was made with the immunoSEQ multiplex PCR assay. For the multiplex PCR, a mixture combining 60 forward primers for TCR Vbeta segments and 13 reverse primers for TCR Jbeta segments was used. TCRdb provides this immuneACCESS table in a form limited to in-frame rearrangements. Some clones are lacking; in checked studies, under half of them reflect an unresolved V gene, and why the rest are absent is not known. The sample includes 150,000 to 200,000 clones, with approximately 80% observed a single time. The biggest ten clones account for 1.9% of the sample. Sequenced material: PBMCs. Receptor source: a woman aged 18 to 35 in good health and CMV-seronegative.

This chain connects TRBV5-4 to TRBJ1-1, with D possibly TRBD1 on 5 matching bases. The CDR3 consists of 17 residues. Trimming removed 0 bases at V and 5 bases at J, with 20 bases between. Germline values: CDR1 SGHNT, CDR2 YYREEE (reference sequence). The CDR3 nucleotides read TGTGCCAGCAGCTTGGGGGCAGGGCCACAGATGACGACTGAAGCTTTCTTT. As protein: CASSLGAGPQMTTEAFF.

V usage is TRBV5-1 and J usage is TRBJ2-7, with D hard to call. This CDR3 is 13 amino acids long. Per germline, CDR1 SGHRS and CDR2 YFSETQ. The ends were cut back, 5 bases at V and 2 bases at J, with 11 bases in the middle. For the CDR3, the DNA is TGCGCCAGCAGACTTACAGCTACCTACGAGCAGTACTTC. Translation gives CASRLTATYEQYF.

This chain joins TRBV5-1 and TRBJ2-7; 12 positions agree with TRBD1. V shed 7 bases and J 5 bases; nucleotides not matched to a gene: 7. The CDR3 extends over 14 amino acids. Looked up from germline, CDR1 is SGHRS and CDR2 is YFSETQ. CDR3 sequence reads: CASPAGTGGHEQYF. CDR3 nucleotides: TGCGCCAGCCCCGCCGGGACAGGGGGCCACGAGCAGTACTTC.

Notes on this clone: The junction departs from germline at one end; a sequencing error may be responsible. The chain recombines TRBV7-7 with TRBJ2-1; tentatively, D is TRBD2 (5 bases). Germline assignment: CDR1 SSHAT and CDR2 FNYEAQ (reference sequence). This CDR3 comprises 14 residues. The CDR3 nucleotides are TGTGCTAGCAGCTTAGTGGGGTGGGCGGGTGAGCAGTTCTTC. This encodes CASSLVGWAGEQFF. The full variable domain, completed using reference TRBV7-7 and TRBJ2-1, is GAGVSQSPRYKVTKRGQDVTLRCDPISSHATLYWYQQALGQGPEFLTYFNYEAQPDKSGLPSDRFSAERPEGSISTLTIQRTEQRDSAMYRCASSLVGWAGEQFFGPGTRLTVL.

J is TRBJ1-5 and V is TRBV6-1; D gene ambiguous. The CDR3 is made up of 14 amino acids. The V gene's germline CDR1 is MNHNS and CDR2 SASEGT. V was trimmed by 3 bases and J by 2 bases, leaving 8 bases between them. CDR3 region: CASSEQQGNQPQHF. The CDR3 region has the DNA TGTGCCAGCAGTGAGCAGCAGGGCAATCAGCCCCAGCATTTT.

The gene calls are TRBV29-1 and TRBJ1-1; tentative D call: TRBD1 (5 bases). Germline V gene data show CDR1 as SQVTM and CDR2 as ANQGSEA. Trimming removed 3 bases at V and 7 bases at J, with 18 bases between. This CDR3 spans 14 amino acids. The CDR3 sequence: CSVEWTNVKGEAFF. For the CDR3, the DNA is TGCAGCGTTGAGTGGACAAATGTTAAGGGTGAAGCTTTCTTT.

This clone was observed once. V usage is TRBV4-1 and J usage is TRBJ1-2; TRBD1 agrees at 7 bases. The V and J ends lost 4 bases and 4 bases, in that order; junction bases with no gene match: 12. CDR1 and CDR2 from the germline V gene are MGHRA and YSYEKL. The CDR3 sequence is 16 residues long. CDR3 amino acids: CASSPSTRGTVYGYTF. The CDR3 coding sequence is TGCGCCAGCAGCCCTTCCACGAGAGGGACAGTCTATGGCTACACCTTC.

V is TRBV7-8 and J is TRBJ1-5, with D maybe TRBD1 (6 bases). This CDR3 comprises 16 residues. The ends were cut back, 2 bases at V and 6 bases at J, with 17 bases in the middle. The germline CDR1 and CDR2 sequences are SGHVS and FQNEAQ. CDR3 protein: CASSLSFVGGRQPQHF. DNA for the CDR3: TGTGCCAGCAGCTTATCTTTCGTCGGGGGGCGTCAGCCCCAGCATTTT.

The table lists this clone with a few counts. The chain combines TRBV19 with TRBJ1-2; D is perhaps TRBD1 (6 bases). This CDR3 has 14 amino acids. CDR1 is LNHDA, CDR2 SQIVND, per germline (reference sequence). Trimming took 4 bases from V and 2 from J, leaving 11 bases between them. The CDR3 protein is CASSNIGQNYGYTF. CDR3 sequence (DNA): TGTGCCAGTAGTAATATCGGACAGAACTATGGCTACACCTTC.

This sequence joins TRBV6-1 and TRBJ1-2; a possible D gene is TRBD1 (5 bases). V shed 3 bases and J shed 1 base, with 9 bases lying between them. CDR3 size: 14 residues. Germline V lookup: CDR1 MNHNS, CDR2 SASEGT. The CDR3 region is CASSDMGRNYGYTF. The CDR3 DNA is TGTGCCAGCAGTGATATGGGGCGTAACTATGGCTACACCTTC.

This chain links TRBV14 with TRBJ2-1; 8 nucleotides agree with TRBD1. V shed 0 bases, J shed 7 bases, and the junction held 8 bases outside the gene matches. CDR1 is SGHDN and CDR2 is FVKESK in the germline V gene. The CDR3 totals 16 residues. CDR3 region: CASSQEIFQGANEQFF. CDR3 nucleotide sequence: TGTGCCAGCAGCCAAGAAATCTTTCAGGGGGCTAATGAGCAGTTCTTC.

This chain connects TRBV28 to TRBJ2-7, with TRBD2 identical over 13 bases. Germline V gives CDR1 MDHEN, CDR2 SYDVKM. This CDR3 contains 16 residues. Trimming at V came to 2 bases and at J to 9 bases, leaving 10 bases not matched to a gene. This CDR3 is CASSLGLGLAGPGQYF. The CDR3 nucleotides are TGTGCCAGCAGTTTAGGTCTGGGACTAGCGGGACCGGGGCAGTACTTC. Complete variable domain (other parts from reference TRBV28 and TRBJ2-7): DVKVTQSSRYLVKRTGEKVFLECVQDMDHENMFWYRQDPGLGLRLIYFSYDVKMKEKGDIPEGYSVSREKKERFSLILESASTNQTSMYLCASSLGLGLAGPGQYFGPGTRLTVT.

This chain links TRBV4-1 with TRBJ1-1; unclear D gene. The CDR3 has 13 amino acids. V lost 5 bases and J lost 0, with 7 bases in between. The V gene's germline CDR1 is MGHRA and CDR2 YSYEKL. This chain's CDR3 is CASSDGVNTEAFF. The DNA of the CDR3 is TGCGCCAGCAGCGACGGGGTGAACACTGAAGCTTTCTTT.

This chain uses TRBV5-1 with TRBJ1-2; TRBD1 matches 9 bases. The germline V gene encodes CDR1 SGHRS and CDR2 YFSETQ. Trimming at V came to 3 bases and at J to 8 bases, leaving 8 bases not matched to a gene. The CDR3 is made up of 14 amino acids. This CDR3 reads CASSSADRGGGYTF. DNA of the CDR3: TGCGCCAGCAGCTCCGCGGACAGGGGAGGAGGCTACACCTTC.

Concerning this clone itself: This same CDR3 is encoded by further DNA sequences in the sample. The V and J genes are TRBV5-1 and TRBJ2-7; 9 bases fit TRBD1. CDR3 length equals 15 residues. J gave up 4 bases and V 2 bases, and 7 bases lay outside the gene matches. The germline gives CDR1 SGHRS, CDR2 YFSETQ. The CDR3 DNA follows: TGCGCCAGCAGCTTCTCTACAGGGGGCGGATACGAGCAGTACTTC. Its protein is CASSFSTGGGYEQYF.

The chain carries TRBV4-1 and TRBJ2-5; 8 nucleotides match TRBD2. Germline CDR1 is MGHRA and CDR2 is YSYEKL. V shed 4 bases and J 1 base; nucleotides not matched to a gene: 2. This CDR3 contains 14 residues. CDR3 sequence reads: CASSLGLAQETQYF. As DNA, the CDR3 is TGCGCCAGCAGCCTAGGACTAGCCCAAGAGACCCAGTACTTC.

In its sample, this clone was seen a few times. V is TRBV7-3 and J is TRBJ2-3, with TRBD2 matching over 10 bases. Germline V gene sequence: CDR1 SGHTA, CDR2 FQGTGA. The CDR3 has 18 amino acids. Trimming cost V 0 bases and J 0 bases; bases outside gene matches: 6. This CDR3 reads CASSLTASGGSSTDTQYF. The CDR3 DNA is TGTGCCAGCAGCTTAACGGCTAGCGGGGGTTCTAGCACAGATACGCAGTATTTT.